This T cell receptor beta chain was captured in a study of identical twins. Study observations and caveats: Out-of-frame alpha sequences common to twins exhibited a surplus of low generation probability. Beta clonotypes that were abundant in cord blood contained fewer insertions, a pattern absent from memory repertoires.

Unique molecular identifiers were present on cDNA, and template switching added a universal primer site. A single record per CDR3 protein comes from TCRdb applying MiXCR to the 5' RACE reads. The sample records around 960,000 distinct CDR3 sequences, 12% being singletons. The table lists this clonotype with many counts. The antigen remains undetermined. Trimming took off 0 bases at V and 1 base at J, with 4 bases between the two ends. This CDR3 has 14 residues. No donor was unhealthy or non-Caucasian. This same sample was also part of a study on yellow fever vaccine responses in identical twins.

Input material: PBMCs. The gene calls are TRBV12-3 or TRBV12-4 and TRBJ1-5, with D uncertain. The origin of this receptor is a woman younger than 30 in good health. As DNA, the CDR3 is TGTGCCAGCAGTTTAGCCCTAAGCAATCAGCCCCAGCATTTT. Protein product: CASSLALSNQPQHF.